These 24 T cell receptor beta chains share one sample of origin, sequenced in a study of cytomegalovirus exposure and HLA in healthy donors. PCR amplification relied on 60 Vbeta primers (plus 13 Jbeta primers). Assay: immunoSEQ multiplex PCR; the TCRdb copy retains only in-frame clones and omits some. Here the sample spans more than 150,000 clones, around three quarters being singletons. Material for sequencing was PBMCs. These receptors were collected from a boy aged 5 to 17 in good health and CMV-seronegative.

The gene calls are TRBV4-3 and TRBJ2-5, with 7 bases that match TRBD1. Losses at the gene ends were 4 bases for V and 1 base for J; bases not matched to a gene: 12. CDR3 size: 17 residues. The germline CDR1 and CDR2 sequences are LGHNA and YSLEER. The CDR3 DNA sequence: TGCGCCAGCAGCCTTGGCGCCGACAGGGACCTCCAAGAGACCCAGTACTTC. Residues: CASSLGADRDLQETQYF.

The chain couples TRBV7-3 to TRBJ2-7; 10 bases fit TRBD1. CDR1 is SGHTA, CDR2 FQGTGA, per germline. The junction had 3 bases not matched to a gene; V was cut back by 2 bases and J by 8 bases. The CDR3 has 13 residues. CDR3 region: CASSLAGQGKQYF. The CDR3 DNA is TGTGCCAGCAGCTTAGCGGGACAGGGGAAGCAGTACTTC.

CDR3 sequence: CASSIIALEGYTF. The DNA of the CDR3 is TGTGCCAGTAGTATAATAGCCTTAGAGGGCTACACCTTC. The rearrangement links TRBV19 to TRBJ1-2; D remains ambiguous. The CDR3 length is 13 residues. V lost 2 bases to trimming and J lost 8 bases, with 12 bases between them. The germline V gene encodes CDR1 LNHDA and CDR2 SQIVND (reference sequence).

The rearrangement uses TRBV5-6 and TRBJ1-5; TRBD1 is a possible D gene (5 bases). CDR1 and CDR2 (germline): SGHDT, YYEEEE. Trimming pared 0 bases from V and 6 bases from J, leaving 7 bases between. The CDR3 contains 13 residues. This chain's CDR3 is CASSLGGRQPQHF. The CDR3 region has the DNA TGTGCCAGCAGCTTGGGGGGCCGTCAGCCCCAGCATTTT.

The CDR3 nucleotides read TGTGCCAGCAGCTTAGTAGAAGAGACCCAGTACTTC. Translation gives CASSLVEETQYF. This sequence joins TRBV11-3 and TRBJ2-5; D is undetermined. Deletions cut 1 base from V and 3 bases from J, with 3 bases between. Germline CDR1 SGHNT, CDR2 YENEEA. The CDR3 consists of 12 residues.

This clone has just a few counts. The V and J genes are TRBV6-6 and TRBJ1-1; no definite D call. CDR1 is MNHNY, CDR2 SVGAGI, per germline (reference sequence). CDR3 length: 14 amino acids. The V and J ends lost 0 bases and 10 bases respectively, with 15 bases between them. The CDR3 DNA sequence: TGTGCCAGCAGTTACTCGTTGGGGAGGCTCGGAGCTTTCTTT. This translates into CASSYSLGRLGAFF.

This chain joins TRBV30 and TRBJ2-1; 15 nucleotides line up with TRBD2. After removal of 1 base from V and 0 bases from J, the junction contained 13 bases not matched to a gene. This CDR3 is 21 amino acids long. The germline V gene encodes CDR1 GTSNPN and CDR2 SVGIG (reference sequence). The CDR3 loop reads CAWSAKPGTSGRSSSYNEQFF. The CDR3 nucleotides are TGTGCCTGGAGTGCAAAACCCGGGACTAGCGGGAGGTCGAGCTCCTACAATGAGCAGTTCTTC.

V and J are TRBV7-8 and TRBJ1-1; 10 bases are a match to TRBD1. The V segment lost 1 base and the J segment 2 bases; nucleotides outside the gene matches: 4. Germline V gene lookup returns CDR1 SGHVS and CDR2 FQNEAQ. The CDR3 spans 16 residues. The chain's CDR3 is CASSLVRDRGNTEAFF. The CDR3 DNA reads as TGTGCCAGCAGCTTAGTCCGGGACAGGGGCAACACTGAAGCTTTCTTT.

The V gene is TRBV5-1, the J gene TRBJ1-2, with 9 bases that match TRBD1. This CDR3 spans 14 amino acids. Per the germline V gene, CDR1 is SGHRS and CDR2 is YFSETQ. The J segment lost 6 bases and the V segment lost 6 bases, leaving 9 bases of the junction unmatched. In DNA form, the CDR3 reads TGCGCCAGCAAAGGATCGGGACAGGGCCATGGCTACACCTTC. It is translated as CASKGSGQGHGYTF.

The chain carries TRBV5-1 and TRBJ1-2; TRBD1 agrees at 9 bases. Germline V gene data show CDR1 as SGHRS and CDR2 as YFSETQ. V lost 4 bases and J lost 1; bases outside the gene matches: 8. The CDR3 has 16 residues. This CDR3 is CASSPLGQGINYGYTF. CDR3 in DNA: TGCGCCAGCAGCCCATTAGGACAGGGGATTAACTATGGCTACACCTTC.

The chain uses TRBV27 and TRBJ2-7; D is perhaps TRBD1 (6 bases). The CDR3 totals 13 residues. The V end lost 3 bases, the J end lost 3 bases, and 9 bases lay between the germline ends. CDR1 and CDR2 from the germline V gene are MNHEY and SMNVEV (reference sequence). The CDR3 reads CASSFRTDYEQYF. The DNA for the CDR3 is TGTGCCAGCAGTTTTCGGACAGACTACGAGCAGTACTTC.

A note on this clone: This CDR3 is also generated by other DNA sequences in the sample. V is TRBV7-2 and J is TRBJ1-1; the D gene is possibly TRBD1 (6 bases). V lost 0 bases and J 0 bases, leaving 14 bases between the germline ends. Germline CDR1 is SGHTA and CDR2 is FQGNSA. The CDR3 sequence is 17 residues long. CDR3 protein: CASSLAPGQSMNTEAFF. CDR3 bases: TGTGCCAGCAGCTTAGCCCCTGGACAGTCCATGAACACTGAAGCTTTCTTT.

This clone was detected once. In DNA, the CDR3 is TGTGCCTGGAGTGTTCTAGCGGGTTACGAGCAGTACTTC. Protein product: CAWSVLAGYEQYF. J is TRBJ2-7 and V is TRBV30; 8 bases line up with TRBD2. The V gene end was trimmed by 0 bases and the J gene end by 4 bases; junction bases not matched to a gene: 2. CDR1 and CDR2 from the germline V gene are GTSNPN and SVGIG (reference sequence). The CDR3 consists of 13 residues.

This clone was found a few times. V gene TRBV28 combines with J gene TRBJ1-1, with 8 bases fitting TRBD1. V lost 6 bases, J lost 3 bases, and 6 bases stayed unmatched. CDR3 size: 14 residues. Germline values: CDR1 MDHEN, CDR2 SYDVKM. CDR3 loop: CASSESDRDTEAFF. Written as DNA, the CDR3 is TGTGCCAGCAGCGAATCGGACAGGGACACTGAAGCTTTCTTT.

This chain connects TRBV2 to TRBJ2-1; D may be TRBD1 (6 bases). The ends were cut back, 8 bases at V and 0 bases at J, with 17 bases in the middle. CDR3 length: 16 residues. Germline lookup yields CDR1 SNHLY and CDR2 FYNNEI. The CDR3 sequence: CASGFDRISSYNEQFF. The CDR3 nucleotides are TGTGCCAGCGGTTTTGACAGGATCAGCTCCTACAATGAGCAGTTCTTC. Looking up the rest from reference TRBV2 and TRBJ2-1 gives the full variable domain: EPEVTQTPSHQVTQMGQEVILRCVPISNHLYFYWYRQILGQKVEFLVSFYNNEISEKSEIFDDQFSVERPDGSNFTLKIRSTKLEDSAMYFCASGFDRISSYNEQFFGPGTRLTVL.

This clone was seen just once. The chain has TRBV9 and TRBJ1-3; D is possibly TRBD1 (6 bases). Germline CDR1 is SGDLS and CDR2 is YYNGEE. The CDR3 is 19 residues long. V lost 4 bases and J lost 2, with 25 bases in between. CDR3 nucleotides: TGTGCCAGCAGCCTCGGAGGGGGGGCGCTTCAGCCACCTGGAAACACCATATATTTT. Protein sequence: CASSLGGGALQPPGNTIYF.

V gene TRBV7-9 combines with J gene TRBJ1-2; 7 bases align to TRBD1. Germline V lookup: CDR1 SEHNR, CDR2 FQNEAQ (reference sequence). This CDR3 contains 17 residues. V gave up 0 bases and J gave up 5 bases; unmatched junction bases: 12. The CDR3 sequence is CASSLAKRDSGKYGYTF. CDR3 in DNA: TGTGCCAGCAGCTTAGCGAAGAGGGACAGCGGAAAGTATGGCTACACCTTC.

This clone came up once. J is TRBJ2-2 and V is TRBV29-1, with D hard to call. The germline V gene encodes CDR1 SQVTM and CDR2 ANQGSEA. The CDR3 has 13 amino acids. V gave up 7 bases and J gave up 3 bases, with 12 bases separating them. DNA for the CDR3: TGCAGCGCCCCAGCAGGCGACACCGGGGAGCTGTTTTTT. This sequence encodes CSAPAGDTGELFF.

In its sample, this clone was seen once. This chain links TRBV19 with TRBJ2-3; D is possibly TRBD1 (6 bases). Germline values: CDR1 LNHDA, CDR2 SQIVND (reference sequence). V was shortened by 8 bases and J by 3 bases, with 18 bases between the two germline ends. There are 15 residues in the CDR3. The CDR3 bases are TGTGCCAGTGGCAATGGGGGCTTTTGGACAGATACGCAGTATTTT. Protein product: CASGNGGFWTDTQYF.

This clone was seen only a few times. The V and J genes are TRBV11-3 and TRBJ2-3; TRBD2 matches at 7 bases. Per the germline V gene, CDR1 is SGHNT and CDR2 is YENEEA. This CDR3 has 17 amino acids. The ends lost 1 base at V and 1 base at J; junction bases unmatched: 8. The CDR3 protein is CASSLGLLASRTDTQYF. CDR3 nucleotide sequence: TGTGCCAGCAGCTTAGGTCTACTAGCGAGTCGCACAGATACGCAGTATTTT.

J is TRBJ1-6 and V is TRBV5-1; TRBD1 is a possible D gene (6 bases). V was trimmed by 3 bases and J by 10 bases, leaving 14 bases between them. The germline V gene encodes CDR1 SGHRS and CDR2 YFSETQ. This CDR3 is built from 14 residues. The CDR3 sequence: CASSSGQRPSPLHF. The CDR3 nucleotides are TGCGCCAGCAGCTCAGGACAGAGGCCATCACCCCTCCACTTT.

This clone was picked up one time. The rearrangement uses TRBV7-6 and TRBJ2-6; D remains ambiguous. CDR1 and CDR2 (germline): SGHVS, FNYEAQ. Trimming took 5 bases from V and 3 from J, leaving 11 bases between them. The CDR3 sequence is 15 residues long. As DNA, the CDR3 is TGTGCCAGCAGCCCCCAGTGGTTTGGGGCCAACGTCCTGACTTTC. The encoded protein is CASSPQWFGANVLTF.

The V and J genes are TRBV7-9 and TRBJ1-5, with D tentatively TRBD1 (6 bases). The germline V and J ends were trimmed by 8 bases and 0 bases, with 8 bases remaining between them. Germline assignment: CDR1 SEHNR and CDR2 FQNEAQ (reference sequence). This CDR3 is built from 13 residues. The CDR3 region has the DNA TGTGCCAGCGGACAGTATAGCAATCAGCCCCAGCATTTT. Translation gives CASGQYSNQPQHF.

This clone was recorded a few times. The rearrangement joins TRBV11-3 to TRBJ1-1; the match to TRBD1 covers 8 bases. Germline values: CDR1 SGHNT, CDR2 YENEEA. This CDR3 has 16 amino acids. The V segment lost 5 bases and the J segment 0 bases; nucleotides outside the gene matches: 8. The CDR3 DNA is TGTGCCAGCAGCGCGCGACAGGGGCCGATGAACACTGAAGCTTTCTTT. It is translated as CASSARQGPMNTEAFF.